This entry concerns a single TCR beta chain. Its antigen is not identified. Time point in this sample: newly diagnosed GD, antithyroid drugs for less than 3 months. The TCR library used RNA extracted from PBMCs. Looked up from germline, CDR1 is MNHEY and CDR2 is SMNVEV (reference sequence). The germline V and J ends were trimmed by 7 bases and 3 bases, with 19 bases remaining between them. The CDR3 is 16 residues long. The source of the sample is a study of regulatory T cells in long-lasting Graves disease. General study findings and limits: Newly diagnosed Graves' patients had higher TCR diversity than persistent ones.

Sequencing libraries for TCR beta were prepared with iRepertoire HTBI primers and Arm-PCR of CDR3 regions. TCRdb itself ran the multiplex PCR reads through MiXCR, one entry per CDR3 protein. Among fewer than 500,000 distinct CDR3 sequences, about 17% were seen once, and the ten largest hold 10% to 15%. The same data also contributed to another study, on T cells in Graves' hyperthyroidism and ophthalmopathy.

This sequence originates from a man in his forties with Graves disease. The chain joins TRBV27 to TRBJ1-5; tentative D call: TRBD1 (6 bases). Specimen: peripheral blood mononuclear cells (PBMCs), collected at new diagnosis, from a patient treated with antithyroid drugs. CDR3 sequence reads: CASKSVQGAANQPQHF. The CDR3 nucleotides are TGTGCCAGCAAATCAGTACAGGGCGCCGCCAATCAGCCCCAGCATTTT.